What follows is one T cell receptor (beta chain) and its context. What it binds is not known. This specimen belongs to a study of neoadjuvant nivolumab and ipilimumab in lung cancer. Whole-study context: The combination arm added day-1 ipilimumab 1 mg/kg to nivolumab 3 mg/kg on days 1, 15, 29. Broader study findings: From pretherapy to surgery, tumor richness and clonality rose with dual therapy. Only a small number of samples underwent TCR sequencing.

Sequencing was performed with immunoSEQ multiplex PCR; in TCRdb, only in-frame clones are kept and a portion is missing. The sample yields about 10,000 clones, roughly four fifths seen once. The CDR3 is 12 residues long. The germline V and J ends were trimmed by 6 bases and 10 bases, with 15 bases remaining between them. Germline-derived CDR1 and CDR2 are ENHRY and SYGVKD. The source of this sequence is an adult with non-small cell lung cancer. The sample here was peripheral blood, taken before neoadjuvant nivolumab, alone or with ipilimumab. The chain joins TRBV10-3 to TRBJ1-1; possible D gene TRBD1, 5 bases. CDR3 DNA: TGTGCCATCAGGCCAGACAGCGGCGGAGCTTTCTTT. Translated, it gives CAIRPDSGGAFF.